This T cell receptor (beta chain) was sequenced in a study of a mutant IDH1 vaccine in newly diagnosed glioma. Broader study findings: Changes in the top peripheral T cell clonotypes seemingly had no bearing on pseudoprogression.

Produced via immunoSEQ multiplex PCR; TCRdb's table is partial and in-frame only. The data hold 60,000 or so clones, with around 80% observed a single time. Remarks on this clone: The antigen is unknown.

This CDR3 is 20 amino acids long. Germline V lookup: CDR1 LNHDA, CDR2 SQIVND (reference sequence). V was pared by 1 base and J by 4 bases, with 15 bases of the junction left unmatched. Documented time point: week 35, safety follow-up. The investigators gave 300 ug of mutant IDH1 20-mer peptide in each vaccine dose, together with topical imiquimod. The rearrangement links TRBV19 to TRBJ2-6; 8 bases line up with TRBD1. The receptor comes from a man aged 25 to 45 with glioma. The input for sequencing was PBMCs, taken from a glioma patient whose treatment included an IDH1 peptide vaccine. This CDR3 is CASSIGAGGAGSAGANVLTF. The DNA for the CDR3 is TGTGCCAGTAGTATAGGGGCAGGGGGCGCAGGTAGCGCCGGGGCCAACGTCCTGACTTTC.